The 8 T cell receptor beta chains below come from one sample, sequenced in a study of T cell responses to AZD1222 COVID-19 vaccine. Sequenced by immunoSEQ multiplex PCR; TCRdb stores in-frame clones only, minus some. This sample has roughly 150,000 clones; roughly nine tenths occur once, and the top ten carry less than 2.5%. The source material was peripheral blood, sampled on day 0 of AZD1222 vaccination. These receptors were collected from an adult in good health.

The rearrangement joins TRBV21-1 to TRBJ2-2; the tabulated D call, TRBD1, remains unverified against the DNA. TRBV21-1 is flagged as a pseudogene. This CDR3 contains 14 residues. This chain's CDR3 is CASSKGAQTGELFF. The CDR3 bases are TGTGCCAGCAGCAAAGGGGCTCAGACCGGGGAGCTGTTTTTT.

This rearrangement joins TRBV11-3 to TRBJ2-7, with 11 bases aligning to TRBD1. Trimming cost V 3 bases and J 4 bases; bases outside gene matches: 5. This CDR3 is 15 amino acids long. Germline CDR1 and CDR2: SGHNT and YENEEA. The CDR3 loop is CASSLKGDRGYEQYF. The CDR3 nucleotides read TGTGCCAGCAGCTTGAAGGGGGACAGGGGGTACGAGCAGTACTTC.

The CDR3 loop reads CASSMRGGTYEQYF. CDR3 DNA sequence: TGTGCCAGTAGTATGAGGGGGGGAACCTACGAGCAGTACTTC. This chain links TRBV19 with TRBJ2-7; tentatively, D is TRBD2 (7 bases). Germline V gives CDR1 LNHDA, CDR2 SQIVND (reference sequence). The CDR3 totals 14 residues. Trimming took off 3 bases at V and 2 bases at J, with 11 bases between the two ends.

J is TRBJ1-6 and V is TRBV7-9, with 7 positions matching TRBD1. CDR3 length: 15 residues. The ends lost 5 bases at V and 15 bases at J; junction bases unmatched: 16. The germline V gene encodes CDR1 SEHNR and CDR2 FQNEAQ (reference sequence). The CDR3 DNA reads TGTGCCAGCAGCGTCCTCCCCCGGGACAGACAACACCTCCACTTT. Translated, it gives CASSVLPRDRQHLHF.

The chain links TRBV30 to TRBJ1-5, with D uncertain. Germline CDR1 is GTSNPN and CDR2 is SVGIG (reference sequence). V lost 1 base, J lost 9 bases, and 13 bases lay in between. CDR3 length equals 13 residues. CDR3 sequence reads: CAWSGGAPWPQHF. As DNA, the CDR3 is TGTGCCTGGAGTGGGGGAGCCCCATGGCCCCAGCATTTT.

CDR3 sequence (DNA): TGTGCCAGCAGTTTTGGGACAGGGCTCTACGAGCAGTACTTC. Translation: CASSFGTGLYEQYF. The rearrangement links TRBV28 to TRBJ2-7; TRBD1 matches at 9 bases. J gave up 3 bases and V 3 bases, and 3 bases lay outside the gene matches. The CDR3 is 14 residues long. Germline V gene data show CDR1 as MDHEN and CDR2 as SYDVKM. The whole variable domain, filled in from reference TRBV28 and TRBJ2-7, reads DVKVTQSSRYLVKRTGEKVFLECVQDMDHENMFWYRQDPGLGLRLIYFSYDVKMKEKGDIPEGYSVSREKKERFSLILESASTNQTSMYLCASSFGTGLYEQYFGPGTRLTVT.

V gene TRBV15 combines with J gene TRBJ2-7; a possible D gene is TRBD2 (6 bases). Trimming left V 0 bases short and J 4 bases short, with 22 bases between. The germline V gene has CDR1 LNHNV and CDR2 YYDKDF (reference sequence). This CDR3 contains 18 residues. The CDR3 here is CATSRDRFLGGNRYEQYF. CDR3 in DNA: TGTGCCACCAGCAGAGATCGGTTTTTGGGGGGAAATAGGTACGAGCAGTACTTC.

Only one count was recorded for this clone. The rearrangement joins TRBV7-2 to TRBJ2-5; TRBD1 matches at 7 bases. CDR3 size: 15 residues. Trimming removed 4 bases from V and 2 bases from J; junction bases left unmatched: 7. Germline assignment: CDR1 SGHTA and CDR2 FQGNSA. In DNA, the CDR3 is TGTGCCAGCAGCTCCAACCCGACAGGGCAAGAGACCCAGTACTTC. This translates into CASSSNPTGQETQYF.